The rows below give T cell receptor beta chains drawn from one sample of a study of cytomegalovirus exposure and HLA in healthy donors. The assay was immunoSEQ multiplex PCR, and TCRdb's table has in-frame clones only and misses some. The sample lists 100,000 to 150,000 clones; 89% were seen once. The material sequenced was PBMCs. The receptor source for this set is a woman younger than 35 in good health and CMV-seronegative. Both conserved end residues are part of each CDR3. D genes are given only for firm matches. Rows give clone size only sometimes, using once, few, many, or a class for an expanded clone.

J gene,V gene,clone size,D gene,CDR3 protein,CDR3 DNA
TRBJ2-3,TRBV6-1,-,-,CASSEAQYDTDTQYF,TGTGCCAGCAGTGAAGCACAGTACGACACAGATACGCAGTATTTT
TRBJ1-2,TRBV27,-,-,CASSTGTASGYGYTF,TGTGCCAGCAGTACCGGGACCGCTAGCGGCTATGGCTACACCTTC
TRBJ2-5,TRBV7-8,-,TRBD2,CASSRRRGMETQYF,TGTGCCAGCAGCCGGCGGCGGGGGATGGAGACCCAGTACTTC
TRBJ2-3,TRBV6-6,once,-,CASTRGTDTQYF,TGTGCCAGCACCCGGGGTACGGATACGCAGTATTTT
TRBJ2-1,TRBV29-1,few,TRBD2,CSVPSGSSLGSYNEQFF,TGCAGCGTCCCTAGCGGGAGCTCCCTAGGGTCCTACAATGAGCAGTTCTTC
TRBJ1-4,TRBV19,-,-,CASSFREGEKLFF,TGTGCCAGTAGCTTCCGGGAGGGAGAAAAACTGTTTTTT
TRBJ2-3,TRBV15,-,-,CATKEGPSSTDTQYF,TGTGCCACCAAGGAGGGGCCATCTAGCACAGATACGCAGTATTTT
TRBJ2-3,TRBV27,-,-,CASRTADTQYF,TGTGCCAGCAGGACTGCAGATACGCAGTATTTT
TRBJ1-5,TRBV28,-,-,CASSSPRPDGGNQPQHF,TGTGCCAGCAGTTCCCCCAGGCCAGATGGCGGCAATCAGCCCCAGCATTTT
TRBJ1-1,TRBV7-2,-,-,CASSPDGVVAFF,TGTGCCAGCAGCCCCGACGGGGTCGTCGCTTTCTTT
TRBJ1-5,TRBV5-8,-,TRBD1,CASSYTPGTGVQPQHF,TGTGCCAGCAGTTATACCCCGGGGACAGGGGTTCAGCCCCAGCATTTT
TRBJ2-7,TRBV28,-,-,CASSYSTGISYEQYF,TGTGCCAGCAGTTACTCGACAGGAATCTCCTACGAGCAGTACTTC
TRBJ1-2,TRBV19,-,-,CASSLRLPTGPGYGYTF,TGTGCCAGTAGTCTCCGCCTCCCGACAGGACCTGGCTATGGCTACACCTTC
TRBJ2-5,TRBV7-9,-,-,CASSLVAAALTSETQYF,TGTGCCAGCAGCTTAGTAGCAGCAGCCCTAACTTCAGAGACCCAGTACTTC
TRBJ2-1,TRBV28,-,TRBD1,CASSGDPRGHNEQFF,TGTGCCAGCAGTGGGGACCCCAGGGGGCACAATGAGCAGTTCTTC
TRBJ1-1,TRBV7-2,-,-,CASSLASGGYLMNTEAFF,TGTGCCAGCAGCTTAGCCTCGGGGGGCTACCTCATGAACACTGAAGCTTTCTTT
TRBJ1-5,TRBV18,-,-,CASSPPGDQPQHF,TGTGCCAGCTCACCCCCGGGGGATCAGCCCCAGCATTTT
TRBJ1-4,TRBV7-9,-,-,CASSKRQGMLNEKLFF,TGTGCCAGCAGCAAAAGGCAGGGGATGCTTAATGAAAAACTGTTTTTT
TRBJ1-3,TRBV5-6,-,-,CASSLGGSGNTIYF,TGTGCCAGCAGCTTGGGAGGGTCTGGAAACACCATATATTTT
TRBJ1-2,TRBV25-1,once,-,CASSSPGGADGYTF,TGTGCCAGCTCCAGTCCGGGGGGGGCGGATGGCTACACCTTC
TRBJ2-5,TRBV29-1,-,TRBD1,CSVEWDRVQETQYF,TGCAGCGTTGAATGGGACAGGGTTCAAGAGACCCAGTACTTC
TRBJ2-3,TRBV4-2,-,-,CASSQGGGSHTDTQYF,TGTGCCAGCAGCCAAGGTGGCGGGTCACACACAGATACGCAGTATTTT
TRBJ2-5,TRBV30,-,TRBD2,CAWSSSKPGLAVETQYF,TGTGCCTGGAGTTCCTCAAAACCGGGACTAGCGGTAGAGACCCAGTACTTC
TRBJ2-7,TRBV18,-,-,CASSPRQLGSYEQYF,TGTGCCAGCTCACCACGGCAGCTAGGCTCCTACGAGCAGTACTTC
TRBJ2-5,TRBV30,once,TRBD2,CAWSVLAEDPQETQYF,TGTGCCTGGAGTGTACTAGCGGAGGACCCACAAGAGACCCAGTACTTC
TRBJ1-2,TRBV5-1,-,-,CASSLGTVANYGYTF,TGCGCCAGCAGCTTGGGGACAGTAGCTAACTATGGCTACACCTTC
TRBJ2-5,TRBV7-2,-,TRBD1,CASSAVRGPGETQYF,TGTGCCAGCAGCGCAGTCAGGGGGCCGGGGGAGACCCAGTACTTC
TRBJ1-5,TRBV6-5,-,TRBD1,CASSTDRSNQPQHF,TGTGCCAGCAGTACGGACAGGTCTAATCAGCCCCAGCATTTT
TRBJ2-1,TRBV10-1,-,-,CASSGLHNEQFF,TGCGCCAGCAGTGGGCTCCACAATGAGCAGTTCTTC